This T cell receptor beta chain is drawn from a study of vaccination and CD4 T cells after COVID-19. About the research overall: Post-COVID draws followed diagnosis by a median about 100 days (range 35 to 161). General observations from the study: With convalescent patients, a median approximately 90% of reactive clones emerged solely after vaccination. Vaccine-specific clones numbering 304 of 307 showed spike mono-reactivity in convalescent patients. The study found median SARS-CoV-2-reactive clonotypes rising from roughly 19 to 38, not significantly.

Germline V lookup: CDR1 SNHLY, CDR2 FYNNEI. There are 17 residues in the CDR3. Trimming removed 4 bases at V and 1 base at J, with 17 bases between. Scientists ran DNA taken from cultured CD4+ T cells through the Oncomine TCR Beta short-read assay for sequencing. Using its own MiXCR run on the PCR reads, TCRdb lists one record per CDR3 protein. The repertoire holds some 7,000 distinct CDR3 sequences, with 37% as singletons. Note on this clonotype: As yet, its antigen is unknown.

The sample's treatment: approximately 9-day PBMC culture with coronavirus spike peptide pools or control peptides (ViraFEST assay). According to the study, CD4+ T cells from the unexposed donor were gathered ahead of the COVID-19 pandemic (2011-2018). The chain has TRBV2 and TRBJ2-1; D possibly corresponds to TRBD2 (5 bases). The source material was CD4+ T cells from blood, cultured in vitro. The TCR sequence derives from a human donor in good health. Here the CDR3 reads CASSVPADWRSYNEQFF. The CDR3 nucleotides are TGTGCCAGCAGTGTCCCCGCGGACTGGAGGTCCTACAATGAGCAGTTCTTC. The whole variable domain, filled in from reference TRBV2 and TRBJ2-1, reads EPEVTQTPSHQVTQMGQEVILRCVPISNHLYFYWYRQILGQKVEFLVSFYNNEISEKSEIFDDQFSVERPDGSNFTLKIRSTKLEDSAMYFCASSVPADWRSYNEQFFGPGTRLTVL.